This T cell receptor beta chain was documented in a study of blood T cell repertoires in COVID-19 (dated by TCRdb to about 2020). At the level of the whole study: The collaborator samples originated in the United States, Italy and Spain and spanned the acute and convalescent phases of COVID-19. The material from the prospective study consisted of cDNA or gDNA derived from T cells, B-cell-depleted T cells, or PBMCs. Subjects who had been exposed to COVID-19, were actively infected with it, or had recovered from it provided the deeply sampled blood TCRbeta repertoires that made up the dataset. The repertoires were released in a freely available public database intended as a resource for research on the immune response to SARS-CoV-2. Samples were obtained from the ongoing ImmuneRACE study (first 160 participants) and from about 1,300 subjects provided by 6 global collaborators. Sample metadata almost always included a de-identified subject ID, COVID-19 status, age in years and sex. Where available, HLA class I and class II types were taken from metadata supplied by the sample provider and were not determined by assay-based typing.

Germline trimming amounts to 6 bases on V and 1 base on J, with 5 as the count of junction bases outside the gene matches. The CDR3 numbers 14 residues from cysteine through phenylalanine. Just CDR3 DNA is preserved here, 42 bases in frame from base 1. CDR1 and CDR2, looked up from the germline V gene, are KGHSH and LQKENI. Results and caveats for the whole study, not just this receptor: Clinical and demographic metadata were provided uncurated, with the amount varying by source and participant.

The immunoSEQ Assay, a bias-controlled multiplex PCR, was used to amplify TCRbeta CDR3 regions from genomic DNA. From the authors' description of their analysis: The number of nucleated cells in each sample was estimated from the amplification of reference gene primers within the assay. To quantify the absolute abundance of each unique TCRbeta CDR3 rearrangement, sequence reads were collapsed and filtered. For each sample, productive Simpson clonality was calculated by taking the square root of Simpson's diversity index across productive rearrangements. This immuneACCESS table, as held by TCRdb, lists in-frame sequences with V and J called but not all clones. Of the missing ones, under half trace to an unresolved V gene in checked studies; the others have no known cause. V, J and clone size are taken as reported in that table, and D and trimming were inferred from the DNA itself. The sample table holds 55,000 to 70,000 clones, of which roughly 86% were seen once. The ten largest make up about 6.3% of the sample.

Each collaborating institution followed its own protocols to collect whole blood in K2EDTA tubes. For TCRbeta analysis, collaborators shipped samples as frozen whole blood, isolated PBMCs, or DNA extracted from either of those sample types. Worth noting for this clone: Its antigen is currently not known. No qualities accompany the bases; no much larger clone lies one base away.

The V and J segments used are TRBV18 and TRBJ1-2; 7 middle bases align to TRBD1. The sequencing sample was made of peripheral blood. The receptor was derived from a man aged 60 to 75 with active or convalescent COVID-19. The CDR3 sequence is CASSADRVNYGYTF. The nucleotide sequence reads as follows: TGTGCCAGCTCTGCCGACAGGGTTAACTATGGCTACACCTTC.